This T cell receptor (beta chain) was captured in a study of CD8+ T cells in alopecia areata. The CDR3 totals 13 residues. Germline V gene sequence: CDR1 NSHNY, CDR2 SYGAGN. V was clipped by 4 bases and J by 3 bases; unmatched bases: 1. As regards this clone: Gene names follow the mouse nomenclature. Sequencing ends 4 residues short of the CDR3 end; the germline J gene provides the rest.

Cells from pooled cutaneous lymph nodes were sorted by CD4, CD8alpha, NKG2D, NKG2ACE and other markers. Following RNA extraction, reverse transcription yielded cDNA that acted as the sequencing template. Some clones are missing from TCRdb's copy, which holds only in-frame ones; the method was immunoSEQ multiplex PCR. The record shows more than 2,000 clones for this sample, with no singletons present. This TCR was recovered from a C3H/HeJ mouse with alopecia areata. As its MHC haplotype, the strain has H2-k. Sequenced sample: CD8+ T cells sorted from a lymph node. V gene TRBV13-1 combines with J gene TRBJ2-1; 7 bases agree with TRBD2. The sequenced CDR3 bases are TGTGCCAGCAGTATGGGGGGCTATGCT. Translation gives CASSMGGYA. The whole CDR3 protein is CASSMGGYAEQFF.